These 17 T cell receptor beta chains were sequenced from one sample in a study of blood T cell repertoires in COVID-19. Data came from immunoSEQ multiplex PCR; TCRdb stores just in-frame clones and leaves some out. The data hold fewer than 250,000 clones, with 83% observed a single time. Sequencing was done on a sample of peripheral blood. The receptors come from a human donor in a cohort sampled during active COVID-19.

The chain couples TRBV30 to TRBJ2-1; TRBD2 matches at 8 bases. The CDR3 extends over 13 amino acids. V trimming: 4 bases; J trimming: 16 bases; junction bases outside the gene matches: 15. Germline V gene lookup returns CDR1 GTSNPN and CDR2 SVGIG (reference sequence). Here the CDR3 reads CAWTRGGVGKIFF. The DNA for the CDR3 is TGTGCCTGGACCCGGGGGGGAGTTGGGAAAATCTTCTTC. The variable domain in full, with the rest retrieved from reference TRBV30 and TRBJ2-1, is SQTIHQWPATLVQPVGSPLSLECTVEGTSNPNLYWYRQAAGRGLQLLFYSVGIGQISSEVPQNLSASRPQDRQFILSSKKLLLSDSGFYLCAWTRGGVGKIFFGPGTRLTVL.

J is TRBJ1-2 and V is TRBV6-1; TRBD1 matches at 10 bases. The CDR3 is 13 amino acids. Germline assignment: CDR1 MNHNS and CDR2 SASEGT. With 3 bases clipped from V and 10 bases from J, the junction kept 5 bases outside the gene matches. The CDR3, as DNA: TGTGCCAGCAGTGACCGGGACAGGGGTGACTACACCTTC. Translated: CASSDRDRGDYTF.

The chain combines TRBV11-3 with TRBJ2-1; 10 bases agree with TRBD2. Germline V gene sequence: CDR1 SGHNT, CDR2 YENEEA. This CDR3 spans 15 amino acids. V lost 5 bases to trimming and J lost 9 bases; unmatched junction nucleotides: 10. CDR3 sequence reads: CASSLSSGSMGEQFF. CDR3 sequence (DNA): TGTGCCAGCAGCCTTTCTAGCGGGAGTATGGGTGAGCAGTTCTTC. Filled out from reference TRBV11-3 and TRBJ2-1, the complete variable domain reads EAGVVQSPRYKIIEKKQPVAFWCNPISGHNTLYWYLQNLGQGPELLIRYENEEAVDDSQLPKDRFSAERLKGVDSTLKIQPAELGDSAVYLCASSLSSGSMGEQFFGPGTRLTVL.

The V gene is TRBV7-9, the J gene TRBJ2-4; TRBD1 matches at 8 bases. J lost 1 base, V lost 5 bases, and 7 bases had no gene match. The CDR3 totals 16 residues. Germline V gives CDR1 SEHNR, CDR2 FQNEAQ (reference sequence). The CDR3 spells CASSRTGGRAKNIQYF. The DNA for the CDR3 is TGTGCCAGCAGCCGCACAGGGGGACGGGCCAAAAACATTCAGTACTTC. Variable domain in full (rest from reference TRBV7-9 and TRBJ2-4): DTGVSQNPRHKITKRGQNVTFRCDPISEHNRLYWYRQTLGQGPEFLTYFQNEAQLEKSRLLSDRFSAERPKGSFSTLEIQRTEQGDSAMYLCASSRTGGRAKNIQYFGAGTRLSVL.

This rearrangement joins TRBV7-9 to TRBJ2-6; 9 bases fit TRBD1. The CDR3 has 17 amino acids. Unmatched junction bases numbered 9, after V lost 5 bases and J lost 4 bases. The germline gives CDR1 SEHNR, CDR2 FQNEAQ (reference sequence). CDR3 nucleotides: TGTGCCAGCAGCAGGGACAGGGTAGAAGCCGGGGCCAACGTCCTGACTTTC. Translating it yields CASSRDRVEAGANVLTF.

The J gene is TRBJ1-1, the V gene TRBV11-2; 7 nucleotides align to TRBD1. The trim removed 4 bases at V and 5 bases at J, leaving 7 bases unmatched. Germline CDR1 is SGHAT and CDR2 is FQNNGV. The CDR3 extends over 14 amino acids. This chain's CDR3 is CASSSPKQGTEAFF. The CDR3 nucleotides are TGTGCCAGCAGCTCTCCCAAACAGGGGACTGAAGCTTTCTTT.

The rearrangement uses TRBV9 and TRBJ1-4; 7 nucleotides agree with TRBD1. The V and J ends lost 4 bases and 2 bases, in that order; junction bases with no gene match: 11. Looked up from germline, CDR1 is SGDLS and CDR2 is YYNGEE. The CDR3 is 17 amino acids. DNA for the CDR3: TGTGCCAGCAGCCGGGGTTTCAAGGGGGCGACTAATGAAAAACTGTTTTTT. Translated: CASSRGFKGATNEKLFF.

The rearrangement uses TRBV5-1 and TRBJ1-2; TRBD1 agrees at 7 bases. Per germline, CDR1 SGHRS and CDR2 YFSETQ. The CDR3 is 14 amino acids. Losses at the gene ends were 3 bases for V and 6 bases for J; bases not matched to a gene: 8. For the CDR3, the DNA is TGCGCCAGCAGCTCTGACAGGGAATGGGATGGCTACACCTTC. It specifies CASSSDREWDGYTF.

V is TRBV10-2 and J is TRBJ2-5, with 9 bases that match TRBD2. The V gene end was trimmed by 2 bases and the J gene end by 1 base; junction bases not matched to a gene: 5. The V gene's germline CDR1 is WSHSY and CDR2 SAAADI. The CDR3 is 16 residues long. The CDR3 DNA follows: TGCGCCAGCAGTGAGACCTTAGCGGGGGTCCAAGAGACCCAGTACTTC. This translates into CASSETLAGVQETQYF.

The V and J genes are TRBV10-3 and TRBJ2-5, with TRBD2 identical over 16 bases. CDR3 size: 15 residues. The V and J ends lost 10 bases and 5 bases, in that order; junction bases with no gene match: 7. Germline-derived CDR1 and CDR2 are ENHRY and SYGVKD. CDR3 sequence: CATSGTSGGVETQYF. CDR3 in DNA: TGTGCCACCTCCGGGACTAGCGGGGGGGTTGAGACCCAGTACTTC.

This clone was observed a handful of times. The DNA for the CDR3 is TGTGCCAGCCGGTACGGGACAGAAAGGCAAGAGACCCAGTACTTC. It translates to CASRYGTERQETQYF. The gene calls are TRBV28 and TRBJ2-5; 7 bases fit TRBD1. The CDR3 consists of 15 residues. Germline CDR1 and CDR2: MDHEN and SYDVKM. Trimming removed 8 bases from V and 2 bases from J; junction bases left unmatched: 11.

This clone appeared once. CDR3 sequence reads: CASTQYNSPLHF. The CDR3 region has the DNA TGTGCCAGCACGCAGTATAATTCACCCCTCCACTTT. The chain employs TRBV5-6 and TRBJ1-6, with unresolved D. The CDR3 is 12 amino acids. The germline gives CDR1 SGHDT, CDR2 YYEEEE. The V end was cut by 6 bases, the J end by 4 bases, with 5 bases between.

CDR3 DNA sequence: TGTGCCACCCCAGGGAGGGGAGACGGGGAGCTGTTTTTT. Its translation is CATPGRGDGELFF. J is TRBJ2-2 and V is TRBV28; 7 bases match TRBD2. The CDR3 covers 13 residues. J lost 7 bases, V lost 10 bases, and 9 bases had no gene match. CDR1 and CDR2 (germline): MDHEN, SYDVKM.

The chain employs TRBV10-3 and TRBJ1-1; no firm D call. The CDR3 has 16 amino acids. Germline V lookup: CDR1 ENHRY, CDR2 SYGVKD. V was pared by 0 bases and J by 3 bases, with 14 bases between. The CDR3 loop is CAISESKNGRDTEAFF. The CDR3 region has the DNA TGTGCCATCAGTGAGTCGAAGAATGGGAGGGACACTGAAGCTTTCTTT.

This sequence joins TRBV2 and TRBJ2-7; 10 positions agree with TRBD2. Trimming removed 3 bases from V and 6 bases from J; junction bases left unmatched: 8. This CDR3 comprises 15 residues. CDR1 and CDR2 from the germline V gene are SNHLY and FYNNEI. This CDR3 is CASSELAGAFGEQYF. The CDR3 nucleotides are TGTGCCAGCAGTGAGCTAGCGGGGGCCTTTGGCGAGCAGTACTTC.

The gene calls are TRBV6-5 and TRBJ1-5; D unresolved. Trimming shortened V by 4 bases and J by 2 bases, and 12 bases separated the two germline ends. This CDR3 region has 15 residues. The V gene's germline CDR1 is MNHEY and CDR2 SVGAGI. CDR3 in DNA: TGTGCCAGCAGTTTCAAACCTGAGGGCAATCAGCCCCAGCATTTT. Translated, it gives CASSFKPEGNQPQHF.

The CDR3: CASNSNGGELFF. The DNA of the CDR3 is TGCGCCAGCAACAGTAACGGCGGGGAGCTGTTTTTT. The chain uses TRBV10-1 and TRBJ2-2; D is uncertain. Trimming pared 7 bases from V and 7 bases from J, leaving 10 bases between. The CDR3 has 12 amino acids. Germline V lookup: CDR1 WNHNN, CDR2 SYGVQD (reference sequence).